This paragraph reports one T cell receptor (beta chain). These data come from a study of blood T cell repertoires in COVID-19. In the original workflow: How many nucleated cells were present was estimated from reference gene primer amplification. Assay: immunoSEQ multiplex PCR; the TCRdb copy retains only in-frame clones and omits some. V, J and clone size reflect that table, while D and trimming were determined from the DNA. The profile shows 250,000 or so clones, about 88% of them singletons. Participant ages covered about 18 to 95 years across some 25 US areas. CDR1 SGDLS and CDR2 YYNGEE come from the germline V gene. Trimming took 4 bases from V and 5 from J; bases not matched to a gene: 5. The CDR3 loop spans 13 amino acids.

This TCR came from a woman in her forties or fifties who had recovered from COVID-19. The rearrangement links TRBV9 to TRBJ2-5; 7 positions match TRBD1. Sequencing input: PBMCs or T cells enriched from blood (not recorded which). This chain's CDR3 is CASSSGQVETQYF. The CDR3 DNA is TGTGCCAGCAGCTCCGGACAGGTCGAGACCCAGTACTTC.